A single sample gave rise to the 26 T cell receptor beta chains below, sequenced in a study of blood T cell repertoires in COVID-19. Measured with immunoSEQ multiplex PCR; TCRdb has only the in-frame clones, and not every one. The sample records under 200,000 clones, roughly nine tenths being singletons. Sequencing was carried out using peripheral blood. The receptor set was obtained from a man aged 55 to 70 with active or convalescent COVID-19.

V gene TRBV7-2 combines with J gene TRBJ2-2; D is possibly TRBD2 (6 bases). V shed 3 bases and J shed 3 bases, with 11 bases lying between them. In germline, CDR1 is SGHTA, CDR2 FQGNSA. CDR3 size: 15 residues. CDR3 loop: CASSFELAYTGELFF. CDR3 sequence (DNA): TGTGCCAGCAGCTTTGAGCTAGCGTACACCGGGGAGCTGTTTTTT.

The genes are TRBV3-1 (or the pseudogene TRBV3-2) and TRBJ1-4; perhaps TRBD1 as D (5 bases). This CDR3 has 13 amino acids. V dropped 0 bases and J dropped 13 bases, with 12 bases sitting between them. Per the germline V gene, CDR1 is LGHDT and CDR2 is YNNKEL (reference sequence). The CDR3 reads CASSQEEYGGLFF. Here the CDR3 DNA reads TGTGCCAGCAGCCAAGAAGAGTACGGGGGACTGTTTTTT.

This clone was picked up one time. The J gene is TRBJ2-2, the V gene TRBV7-2; 10 nucleotides match TRBD2. Trimming removed 5 bases from V and 1 base from J; junction bases left unmatched: 4. The CDR3 contains 16 residues. Germline lookup yields CDR1 SGHTA and CDR2 FQGNSA. The CDR3 region has the DNA TGTGCCAGCAGCCTCAGACTAGCGGGGAACACCGGGGAGCTGTTTTTT. Its protein product is CASSLRLAGNTGELFF.

This clone has a single count. The chain has TRBV5-4 and TRBJ2-3, with D maybe TRBD2 (5 bases). V was trimmed by 4 bases and J by 5 bases, leaving 14 bases between them. This CDR3 has 14 amino acids. Germline-derived CDR1 and CDR2 are SGHNT and YYREEE (reference sequence). The CDR3, as DNA: TGTGCCAGCAGCCTTATGGACCGGGGAGATACGCAGTATTTT. This gives the protein CASSLMDRGDTQYF.

The chain joins TRBV9 to TRBJ2-3; the match to TRBD1 covers 7 bases. The CDR3 is 15 amino acids. Germline CDR1 reads SGDLS; CDR2 reads YYNGEE. V shed 0 bases, J shed 0 bases, and the junction held 1 base outside the gene matches. The CDR3 region is CASSVAGGSTDTQYF. CDR3 nucleotides: TGTGCCAGCAGCGTAGCAGGGGGTAGCACAGATACGCAGTATTTT.

The chain uses TRBV5-6 and TRBJ1-2, with 7 bases fitting TRBD1. CDR3 length equals 16 residues. Germline CDR1 reads SGHDT; CDR2 reads YYEEEE. The trim removed 4 bases at V and 0 bases at J, leaving 9 bases unmatched. The DNA for the CDR3 is TGTGCCAGCAGCCCATTGACGGGACAGTCTAACTATGGCTACACCTTC. It specifies CASSPLTGQSNYGYTF.

In its sample, this clone was seen once. The rearrangement joins TRBV7-9 to TRBJ2-7; 8 nucleotides align to TRBD2. Germline V lookup: CDR1 SEHNR, CDR2 FQNEAQ (reference sequence). V shed 5 bases, J shed 2 bases, and the junction held 5 bases outside the gene matches. The CDR3 is made up of 14 amino acids. Here the CDR3 reads CASSPGTRTYEQYF. The DNA for the CDR3 is TGTGCCAGCAGCCCCGGGACTAGAACCTACGAGCAGTACTTC.

The chain carries TRBV6-5 and TRBJ1-5; D ambiguous. With 7 bases removed from V and 5 bases from J, the gap between germline ends came to 9 bases. The length of the CDR3 is 12 residues. From germline, CDR1 is MNHEY and CDR2 SVGAGI. The CDR3, as DNA: TGTGCCAGCAACTGGGCCGATCAGCCCCAGCATTTT. Amino acids: CASNWADQPQHF.

This clone came up a few times. The V and J genes are TRBV30 and TRBJ1-5, with a tentative D call TRBD1 (5 bases). Germline-derived CDR1 and CDR2 are GTSNPN and SVGIG (reference sequence). V lost 2 bases to trimming and J lost 4 bases, with 6 bases between them. The CDR3 is made up of 12 amino acids. For the CDR3, the DNA is TGTGCCTGGAGTCGACAGAATCAGCCCCAGCATTTT. Its translation is CAWSRQNQPQHF.

The V gene is TRBV7-3, the J gene TRBJ2-2; no firm D call. V shed 5 bases and J shed 0 bases, with 4 bases lying between them. The CDR3 totals 13 residues. Germline values: CDR1 SGHTA, CDR2 FQGTGA. The CDR3 region is CASSPTNTGELFF. The DNA of the CDR3 is TGTGCCAGCAGCCCAACGAACACCGGGGAGCTGTTTTTT.

The chain is built from TRBV6-5 and TRBJ2-3, with D uncertain. Per the germline V gene, CDR1 is MNHEY and CDR2 is SVGAGI. V lost 2 bases, J lost 4 bases, and 7 bases lay in between. This CDR3 comprises 13 residues. The CDR3 reads CASSYVAADTQYF. The CDR3 DNA follows: TGTGCCAGCAGTTACGTTGCGGCAGATACGCAGTATTTT.

This clone was counted a single time. The chain is built from TRBV11-2 and TRBJ2-7, with TRBD1 identical over 9 bases. The CDR3 covers 14 residues. Germline V lookup: CDR1 SGHAT, CDR2 FQNNGV. V was pared by 5 bases and J by 4 bases, with 6 bases of the junction left unmatched. CDR3 loop: CASSEDRGGYEQYF. CDR3 nucleotides: TGTGCCAGCAGCGAGGACAGGGGCGGATACGAGCAGTACTTC.

This clone has a handful of counts. This sequence joins TRBV4-2 and TRBJ1-2; 7 nucleotides align to TRBD1. The V and J ends lost 1 base and 4 bases, in that order; junction bases with no gene match: 3. The CDR3 is 14 amino acids. Germline V gene sequence: CDR1 LGHNA, CDR2 YNFKEQ. Written as DNA, the CDR3 is TGTGCCAGCAGCCAAGGACAGGGCTCCTATGGCTACACCTTC. As protein: CASSQGQGSYGYTF.

The chain uses TRBV18 and TRBJ2-3, with 13 bases aligning to TRBD2. Germline V gives CDR1 KGHSH, CDR2 LQKENI. CDR3 size: 16 residues. The trim removed 6 bases at V and 5 bases at J, leaving 8 bases unmatched. CDR3 in DNA: TGTGCCAGCTCGGCTACTAGCGGGGGGGCCTTAGATACGCAGTATTTT. It specifies CASSATSGGALDTQYF.

The chain couples TRBV7-7 to TRBJ2-1; 8 nucleotides agree with TRBD2. Germline loops: CDR1 SSHAT, CDR2 FNYEAQ (reference sequence). Germline trimming cut 5 bases from V and 9 bases from J; bases unmatched to any gene: 15. The CDR3 runs to 16 residues. CDR3 DNA: TGTGCCAGCAGCCCGGAAGTAGGACTAGCTGGTGCTGAGCAGTTCTTC. Amino acid sequence: CASSPEVGLAGAEQFF.

This sequence joins TRBV14 and TRBJ1-1; D not certain. The CDR3 is made up of 11 amino acids. Trimming took 6 bases from V and 7 from J, leaving 9 bases between them. From germline, CDR1 is SGHDN and CDR2 FVKESK. CDR3 nucleotides: TGTGCCAGCAGGGGCGGAGGTGAAGCTTTCTTT. Its protein is CASRGGGEAFF.

The chain employs TRBV19 and TRBJ2-1; no definite D call. V lost 0 bases and J lost 6, with 15 bases in between. This CDR3 has 16 amino acids. Germline V CDR1 and CDR2: LNHDA, SQIVND (reference sequence). CDR3 sequence reads: CASSIESTPSGNEQFF. The CDR3 nucleotides read TGTGCCAGTAGTATAGAGTCTACACCCTCGGGCAATGAGCAGTTCTTC.

The chain has TRBV23-1 and TRBJ1-4, with D possibly matching TRBD1 (5 bases). TRBV23-1 counts as an open reading frame of uncertain function. This CDR3 is 16 amino acids long. V dropped 0 bases and J dropped 6 bases, with 14 bases sitting between them. The CDR3 protein is CASSQSLGRVDEKLFF. In DNA, the CDR3 is TGCGCCAGCAGTCAATCCCTCGGCAGGGTTGATGAAAAACTGTTTTTT.

The chain combines TRBV27 with TRBJ2-6, with TRBD1 matching over 10 bases. This CDR3 has 20 residues. The germline V gene encodes CDR1 MNHEY and CDR2 SMNVEV (reference sequence). V shed 0 bases and J 1 base; nucleotides not matched to a gene: 9. CDR3 nucleotide sequence: TGTGCCAGCAGTTTATCGATAACGGGACAGGGGTTTTCTGGGGCCAACGTCCTGACTTTC. This translates into CASSLSITGQGFSGANVLTF.

The chain joins TRBV5-1 to TRBJ2-5; D possibly corresponds to TRBD1 (6 bases). This CDR3 is 14 amino acids long. Germline CDR1 SGHRS, CDR2 YFSETQ. V was shortened by 4 bases and J by 1 base, with 11 bases between the two germline ends. The CDR3 coding sequence is TGCGCCAGCAGCCACAGGGCGCTCCAAGAGACCCAGTACTTC. The encoded protein is CASSHRALQETQYF.

The chain has TRBV19 and TRBJ1-1; TRBD1 is a possible D gene (5 bases). The CDR3 spans 14 residues. Germline V gives CDR1 LNHDA, CDR2 SQIVND (reference sequence). V lost 3 bases, J lost 4 bases, and 12 bases lay in between. The CDR3 loop reads CASSIVSGITEAFF. The DNA of the CDR3 is TGTGCCAGTAGTATTGTCTCAGGGATCACTGAAGCTTTCTTT.

This chain joins TRBV3-1 (or the pseudogene TRBV3-2) and TRBJ1-6; D might be TRBD1 (5 bases). The CDR3 sequence is 14 residues long. The germline V gene encodes CDR1 LGHDT and CDR2 YNNKEL (reference sequence). Trimming left V 4 bases short and J 8 bases short, with 12 bases between. As DNA, the CDR3 is TGTGCCAGCAGCCGGGGCGGGGATGATTCACCCCTCCACTTT. This encodes CASSRGGDDSPLHF.

The rearrangement uses TRBV7-5 and TRBJ2-5; the D call TRBD2 from the table was never checked on the DNA. TRBV7-5 is recorded as a pseudogene. The CDR3 extends over 15 amino acids. DNA of the CDR3: TGTGTCAGAAGCTCAACCCGGGACTCAAAAGAGACCCAGTACTTC. Amino acids: CVRSSTRDSKETQYF.

The chain couples TRBV19 to TRBJ2-1; D ambiguous. Germline values: CDR1 LNHDA, CDR2 SQIVND (reference sequence). V was cut by 7 bases and J by 0 bases, with 16 bases left in between. This CDR3 spans 16 amino acids. CDR3 DNA: TGTGCCAGTACCCCGGCGGCGTCCCGCTCCTACAATGAGCAGTTCTTC. Translating it yields CASTPAASRSYNEQFF.

The gene calls are TRBV4-2 and TRBJ2-4, with D possibly being TRBD2 (6 bases). CDR1 LGHNA and CDR2 YNFKEQ come from the germline V gene. This CDR3 has 15 amino acids. With 3 bases removed from V and 7 bases from J, the gap between germline ends came to 16 bases. The CDR3 DNA sequence: TGTGCCAGCAGCCAGTCCGAGAGGGCGGGGAACATTCAGTACTTC. Translated, it gives CASSQSERAGNIQYF.

The rearrangement uses TRBV5-1 and TRBJ1-1; D is unclear. Germline CDR1 SGHRS, CDR2 YFSETQ. Trimming stripped 0 bases from V and 5 bases from J, with 8 bases between. The CDR3 is 13 residues long. This CDR3 reads CASSLDGVTEAFF. CDR3 bases: TGCGCCAGCAGCTTGGACGGGGTTACTGAAGCTTTCTTT.